This T cell receptor (beta chain) came from a study of chemoradiotherapy in HPV16-positive cancers. Comments on this clone: What it binds is not known.

This table comes from immunoSEQ multiplex PCR, and its TCRdb copy is limited to in-frame clones, with some not included. The data hold some 29,000 clones, with roughly 93% observed a single time. V gave up 6 bases and J gave up 2 bases, with 7 bases separating them. CDR1 and CDR2 (germline): DFQATT, SNEGSKA (reference sequence). There are 11 residues in the CDR3. Points from the study as a whole: Candidate HPV-specific clones and E7-related TCR motifs grew in tumor during treatment. Functional assays defining HPV-specific T cells used only a couple of HPV16-positive patients. In HPV16-positive patients, HPV-responsive T-cell expansion tracked better recurrence-free survival.

Sequences were derived from blood, sampled from a patient who underwent chemoradiotherapy. The TCR comes from a human donor with HPV-associated anogenital cancer. The rearrangement uses TRBV20-1 and TRBJ1-2; D gene uncertain. CDR3 residues: CSAPENYGYTF. The CDR3 DNA follows: TGCAGTGCCCCGGAAAACTATGGCTACACCTTC.